This TCR beta chain came from a study of T cell responses to AZD1222 COVID-19 vaccine. The table came from immunoSEQ multiplex PCR; TCRdb's copy has only in-frame clones and leaves some out. The sample holds about 42,000 clones; over 80% are singletons and the top ten take 18%. The study's findings and limits: Only a handful of AZD1222 recipients, several in all, had baseline seropositivity. Targets within unmutated variant regions were reportedly found for nearly half of spike-specific TCRs.

V lost 3 bases to trimming and J lost 5 bases, with 8 bases between them. CDR1 and CDR2 (germline): PRHDT, FYEKMQ (reference sequence). The CDR3 totals 12 residues. Regarding this clone: The antigen is undetermined.

The TCR originated in an adult who received the AZD1222 COVID-19 vaccine. This specimen was peripheral blood, taken 28 days after the second AZD1222 dose. The rearrangement uses TRBV13 and TRBJ2-7; no clear D gene. CDR3 coding DNA: TGTGCCAGCAGCTTGGATAGTAACGAGCAGTACTTC. Translating gives CASSLDSNEQYF.